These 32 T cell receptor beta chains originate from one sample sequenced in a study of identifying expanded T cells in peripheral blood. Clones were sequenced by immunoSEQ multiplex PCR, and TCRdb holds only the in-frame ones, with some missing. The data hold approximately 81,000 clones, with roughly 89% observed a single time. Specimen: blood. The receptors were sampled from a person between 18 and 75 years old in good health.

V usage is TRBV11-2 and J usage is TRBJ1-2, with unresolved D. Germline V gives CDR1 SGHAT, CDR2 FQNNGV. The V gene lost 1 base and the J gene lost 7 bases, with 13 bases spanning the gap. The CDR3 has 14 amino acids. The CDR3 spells CASSLVSGSSGYTF. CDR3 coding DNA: TGTGCCAGCAGCTTAGTATCAGGTTCAAGTGGCTACACCTTC. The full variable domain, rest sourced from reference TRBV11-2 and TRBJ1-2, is EAGVAQSPRYKIIEKRQSVAFWCNPISGHATLYWYQQILGQGPKLLIQFQNNGVVDDSQLPKDRFSAERLKGVDSTLKIQPAKLEDSAVYLCASSLVSGSSGYTFGSGTRLTVV.

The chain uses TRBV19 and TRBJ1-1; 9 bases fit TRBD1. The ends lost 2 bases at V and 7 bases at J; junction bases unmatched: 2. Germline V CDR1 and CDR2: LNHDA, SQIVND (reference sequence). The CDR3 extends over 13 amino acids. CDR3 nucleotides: TGTGCCAGTAGTATACCGACAGGGGGTGAAGCTTTCTTT. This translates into CASSIPTGGEAFF.

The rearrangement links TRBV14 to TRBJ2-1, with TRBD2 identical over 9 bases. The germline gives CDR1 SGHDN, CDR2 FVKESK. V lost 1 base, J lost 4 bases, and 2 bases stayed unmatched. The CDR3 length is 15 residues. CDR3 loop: CASSQVAGGYNEQFF. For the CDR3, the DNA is TGTGCCAGCAGCCAAGTTGCGGGAGGGTACAATGAGCAGTTCTTC.

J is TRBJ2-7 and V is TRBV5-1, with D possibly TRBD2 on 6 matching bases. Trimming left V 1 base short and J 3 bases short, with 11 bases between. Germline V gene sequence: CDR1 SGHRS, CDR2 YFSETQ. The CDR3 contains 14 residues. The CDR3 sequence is CASSLRTTSYEQYF. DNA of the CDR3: TGCGCCAGCAGCTTGAGGACTACCAGCTACGAGCAGTACTTC.

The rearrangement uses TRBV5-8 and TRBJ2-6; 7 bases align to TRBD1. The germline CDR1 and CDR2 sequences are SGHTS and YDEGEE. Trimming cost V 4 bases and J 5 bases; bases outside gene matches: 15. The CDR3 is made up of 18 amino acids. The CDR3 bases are TGTGCCAGCAGCGGGGATCCGGGACAGTCTCCCTGGGCCAACGTCCTGACTTTC. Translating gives CASSGDPGQSPWANVLTF. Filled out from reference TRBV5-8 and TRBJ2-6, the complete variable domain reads EAGVTQSPTHLIKTRGQQATLRCSPISGHTSVYWYQQALGLGLQFLLWYDEGEERNRGNFPPRFSGRQFPNYSSELNVNALELEDSALYLCASSGDPGQSPWANVLTFGAGSRLTVL.

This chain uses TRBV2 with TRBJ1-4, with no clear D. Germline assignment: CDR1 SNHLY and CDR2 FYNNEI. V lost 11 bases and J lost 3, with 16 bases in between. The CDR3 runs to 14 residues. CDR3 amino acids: CAQSPSRANEKLFF. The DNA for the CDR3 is TGTGCCCAAAGTCCGAGTAGGGCTAATGAAAAACTGTTTTTT.

CDR3 residues: CAWRPGLVTDTQYF. In DNA, the CDR3 is TGTGCCTGGAGGCCGGGACTAGTCACAGATACGCAGTATTTT. The V gene is TRBV30, the J gene TRBJ2-3; 8 nucleotides agree with TRBD2. The V gene end was trimmed by 3 bases and the J gene end by 2 bases; junction bases not matched to a gene: 4. CDR1 GTSNPN and CDR2 SVGIG come from the germline V gene (reference sequence). There are 14 residues in the CDR3.

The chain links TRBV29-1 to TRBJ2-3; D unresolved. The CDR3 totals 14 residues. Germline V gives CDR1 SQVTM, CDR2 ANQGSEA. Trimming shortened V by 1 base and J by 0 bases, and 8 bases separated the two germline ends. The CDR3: CSVEGASSTDTQYF. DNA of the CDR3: TGCAGCGTTGAAGGGGCCTCTAGCACAGATACGCAGTATTTT.

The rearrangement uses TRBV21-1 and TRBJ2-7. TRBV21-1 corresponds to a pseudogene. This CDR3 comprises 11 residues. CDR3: CASSSSPEQYF. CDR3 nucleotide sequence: TGTGCCAGCAGCAGTTCCCCCGAGCAGTACTTC.

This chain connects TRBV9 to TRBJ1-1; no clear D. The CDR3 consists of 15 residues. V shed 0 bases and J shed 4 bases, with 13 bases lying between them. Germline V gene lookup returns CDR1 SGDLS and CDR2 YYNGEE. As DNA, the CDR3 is TGTGCCAGCAGCGTAGGTCCCGTCCCGGGCACTGAAGCTTTCTTT. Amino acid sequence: CASSVGPVPGTEAFF.

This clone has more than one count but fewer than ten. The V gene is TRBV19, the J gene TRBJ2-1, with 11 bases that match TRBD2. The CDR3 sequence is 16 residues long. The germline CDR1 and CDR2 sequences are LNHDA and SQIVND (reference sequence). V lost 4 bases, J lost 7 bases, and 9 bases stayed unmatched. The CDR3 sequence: CASSNQLAGVSNEQFF. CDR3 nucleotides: TGTGCCAGTAGTAATCAACTAGCGGGAGTAAGTAATGAGCAGTTCTTC.

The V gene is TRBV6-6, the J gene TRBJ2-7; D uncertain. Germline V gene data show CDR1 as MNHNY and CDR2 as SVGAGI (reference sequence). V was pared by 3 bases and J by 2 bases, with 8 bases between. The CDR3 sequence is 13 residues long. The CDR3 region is CASSYEETYEQYF. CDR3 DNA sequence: TGTGCCAGCAGTTATGAGGAGACCTACGAGCAGTACTTC.

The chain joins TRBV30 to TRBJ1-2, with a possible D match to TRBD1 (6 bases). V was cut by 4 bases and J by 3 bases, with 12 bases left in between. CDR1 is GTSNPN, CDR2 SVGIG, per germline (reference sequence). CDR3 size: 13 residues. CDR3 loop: CAWMAGAYYGYTF. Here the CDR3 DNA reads TGTGCCTGGATGGCAGGGGCCTACTATGGCTACACCTTC. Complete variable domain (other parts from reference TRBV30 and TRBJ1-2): SQTIHQWPATLVQPVGSPLSLECTVEGTSNPNLYWYRQAAGRGLQLLFYSVGIGQISSEVPQNLSASRPQDRQFILSSKKLLLSDSGFYLCAWMAGAYYGYTFGSGTRLTVV.

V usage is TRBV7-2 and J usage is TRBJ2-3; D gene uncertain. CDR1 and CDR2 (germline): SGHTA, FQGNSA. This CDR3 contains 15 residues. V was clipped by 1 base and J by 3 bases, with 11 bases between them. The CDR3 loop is CASSLDLPLTDTQYF. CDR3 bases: TGTGCCAGCAGCTTAGACCTCCCTCTTACAGATACGCAGTATTTT.

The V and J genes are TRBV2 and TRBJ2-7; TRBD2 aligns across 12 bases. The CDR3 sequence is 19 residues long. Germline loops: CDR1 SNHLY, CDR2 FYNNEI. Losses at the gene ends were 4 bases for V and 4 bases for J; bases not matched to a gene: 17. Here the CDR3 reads CASSGGTGTSGPHDYEQYF. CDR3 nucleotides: TGTGCCAGCAGTGGCGGGACCGGGACTAGCGGGCCCCACGATTACGAGCAGTACTTC.

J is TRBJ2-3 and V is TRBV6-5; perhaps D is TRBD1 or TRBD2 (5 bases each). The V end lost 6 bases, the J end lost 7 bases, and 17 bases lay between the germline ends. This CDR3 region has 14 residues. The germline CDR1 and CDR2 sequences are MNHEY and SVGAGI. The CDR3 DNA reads TGTGCCAGCAGCAAACCCGGGGCGCAACATACGCAGTATTTT. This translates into CASSKPGAQHTQYF.

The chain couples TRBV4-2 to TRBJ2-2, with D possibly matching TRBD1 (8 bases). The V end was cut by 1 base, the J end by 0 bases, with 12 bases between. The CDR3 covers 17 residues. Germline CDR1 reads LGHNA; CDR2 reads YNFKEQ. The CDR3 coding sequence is TGTGCCAGCAGCCAAGCGGGGGGACAGGCGAACACCGGGGAGCTGTTTTTT. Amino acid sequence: CASSQAGGQANTGELFF.

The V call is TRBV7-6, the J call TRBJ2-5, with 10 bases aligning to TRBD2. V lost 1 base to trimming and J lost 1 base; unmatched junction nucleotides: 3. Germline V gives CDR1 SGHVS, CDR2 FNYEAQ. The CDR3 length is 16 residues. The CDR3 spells CASSLVASGSQETQYF. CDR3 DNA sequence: TGTGCCAGCAGCTTAGTAGCTAGCGGGAGCCAAGAGACCCAGTACTTC.

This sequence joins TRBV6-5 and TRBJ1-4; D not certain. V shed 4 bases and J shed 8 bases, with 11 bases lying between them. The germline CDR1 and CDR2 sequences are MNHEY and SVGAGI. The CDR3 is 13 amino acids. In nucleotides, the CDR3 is TGTGCCAGCAGTTCCCAATTTATGGAAAAACTGTTTTTT. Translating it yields CASSSQFMEKLFF.

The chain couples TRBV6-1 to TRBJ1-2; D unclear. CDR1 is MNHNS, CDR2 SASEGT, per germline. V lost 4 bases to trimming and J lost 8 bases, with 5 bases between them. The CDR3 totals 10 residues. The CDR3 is CASSAIGYTF. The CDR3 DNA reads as TGTGCCAGCAGTGCGATCGGCTACACCTTC.

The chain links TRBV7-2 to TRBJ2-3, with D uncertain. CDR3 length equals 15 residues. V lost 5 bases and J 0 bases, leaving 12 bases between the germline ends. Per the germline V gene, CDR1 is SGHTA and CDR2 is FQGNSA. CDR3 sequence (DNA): TGTGCCAGCAGCCATCGGACCTCTAGCACAGATACGCAGTATTTT. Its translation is CASSHRTSSTDTQYF.

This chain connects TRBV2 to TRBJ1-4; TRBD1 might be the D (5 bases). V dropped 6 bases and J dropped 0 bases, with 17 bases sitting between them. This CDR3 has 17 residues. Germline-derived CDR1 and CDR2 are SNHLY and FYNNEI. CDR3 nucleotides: TGTGCCAGCAGGGCTGGGACGGGGATTGCAACTAATGAAAAACTGTTTTTT. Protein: CASRAGTGIATNEKLFF.

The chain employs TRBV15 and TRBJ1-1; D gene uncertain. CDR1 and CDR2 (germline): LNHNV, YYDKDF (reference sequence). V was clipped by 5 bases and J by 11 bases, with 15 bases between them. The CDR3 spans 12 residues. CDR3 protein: CATSSSSLEAFF. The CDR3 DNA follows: TGTGCCACCAGCTCCTCTAGTCTGGAGGCTTTCTTT.

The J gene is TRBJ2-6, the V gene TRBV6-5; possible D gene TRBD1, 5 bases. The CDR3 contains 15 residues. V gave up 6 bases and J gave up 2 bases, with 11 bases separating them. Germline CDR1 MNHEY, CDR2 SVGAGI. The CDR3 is CASRETGTGANVLTF. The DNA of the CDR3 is TGTGCCAGCAGAGAAACAGGTACTGGGGCCAACGTCCTGACTTTC.

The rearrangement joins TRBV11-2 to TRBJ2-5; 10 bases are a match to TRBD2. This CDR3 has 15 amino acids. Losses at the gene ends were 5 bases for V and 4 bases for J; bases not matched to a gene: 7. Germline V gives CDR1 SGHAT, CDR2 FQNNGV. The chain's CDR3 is CASSRYSGRPETQYF. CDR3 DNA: TGTGCCAGCAGCAGATATAGCGGGAGGCCAGAGACCCAGTACTTC.

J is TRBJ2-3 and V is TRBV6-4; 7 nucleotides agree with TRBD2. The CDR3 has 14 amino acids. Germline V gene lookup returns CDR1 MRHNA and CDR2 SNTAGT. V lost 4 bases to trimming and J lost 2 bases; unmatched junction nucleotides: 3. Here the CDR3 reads CASSGGSPTDTQYF. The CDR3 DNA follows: TGTGCCAGCAGTGGCGGGAGTCCCACAGATACGCAGTATTTT.

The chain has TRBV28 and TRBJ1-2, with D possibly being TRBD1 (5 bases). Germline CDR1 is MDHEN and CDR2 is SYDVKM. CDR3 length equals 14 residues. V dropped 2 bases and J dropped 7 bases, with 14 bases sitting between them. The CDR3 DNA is TGTGCCAGCAGTTTACAAACAGGACGGCCTGGCTACACCTTC. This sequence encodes CASSLQTGRPGYTF.

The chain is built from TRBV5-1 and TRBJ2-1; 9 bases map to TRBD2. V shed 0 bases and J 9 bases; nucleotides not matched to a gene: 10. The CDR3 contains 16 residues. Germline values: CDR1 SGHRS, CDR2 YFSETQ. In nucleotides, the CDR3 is TGCGCCAGCAGCTTGGTCAACGCGGGAGGGCTGGGTGAGCAGTTCTTC. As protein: CASSLVNAGGLGEQFF.

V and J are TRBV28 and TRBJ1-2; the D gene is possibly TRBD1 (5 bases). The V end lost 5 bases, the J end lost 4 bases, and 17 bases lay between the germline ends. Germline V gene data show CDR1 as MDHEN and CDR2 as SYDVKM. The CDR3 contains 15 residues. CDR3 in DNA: TGTGCCAGCAGTCTAGGCGCTGGGGGGGGCTATGGCTACACCTTC. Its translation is CASSLGAGGGYGYTF.

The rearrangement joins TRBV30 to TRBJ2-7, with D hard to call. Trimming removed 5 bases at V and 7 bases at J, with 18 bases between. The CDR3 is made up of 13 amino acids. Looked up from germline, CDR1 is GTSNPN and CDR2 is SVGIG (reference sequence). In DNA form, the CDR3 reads TGTGCCTGGGTAGGCCTACCTCTCCGAGAGCAGTACTTC. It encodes CAWVGLPLREQYF.

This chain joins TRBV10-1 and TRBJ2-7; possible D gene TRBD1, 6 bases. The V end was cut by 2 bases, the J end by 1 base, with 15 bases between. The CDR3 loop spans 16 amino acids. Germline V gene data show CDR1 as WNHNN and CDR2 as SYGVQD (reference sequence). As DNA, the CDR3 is TGCGCCAGCAGTGAGAGGGGGACGGTCCTTTCCTACGAGCAGTACTTC. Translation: CASSERGTVLSYEQYF.

The CDR3 nucleotides read TGTGCCAGTAGTACACGGGACGGCGGATACTATGGCTACACCTTC. Amino acids: CASSTRDGGYYGYTF. The chain carries TRBV19 and TRBJ1-2; D is perhaps TRBD1 (5 bases). The V gene's germline CDR1 is LNHDA and CDR2 SQIVND (reference sequence). The CDR3 totals 15 residues. Trimming left V 4 bases short and J 3 bases short, with 15 bases between.